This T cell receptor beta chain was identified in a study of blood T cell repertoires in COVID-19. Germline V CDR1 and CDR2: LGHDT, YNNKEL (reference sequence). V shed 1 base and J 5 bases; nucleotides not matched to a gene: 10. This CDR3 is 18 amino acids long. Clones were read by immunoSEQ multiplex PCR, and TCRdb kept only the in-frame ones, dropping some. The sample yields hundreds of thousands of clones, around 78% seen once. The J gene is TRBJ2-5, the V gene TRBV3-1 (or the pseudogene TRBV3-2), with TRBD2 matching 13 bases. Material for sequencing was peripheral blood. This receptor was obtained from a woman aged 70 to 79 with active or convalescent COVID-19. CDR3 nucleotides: TGTGCCAGCAGCCAAGGCGCTACCGGGACTAGCGGGGCGGAGACCCAGTACTTC. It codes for CASSQGATGTSGAETQYF.